This is a list of T cell receptor beta chains from one sample in a study of T-cell reconstitution after alpha-beta-depleted transplantation in children. TCRdb itself ran the PCR reads through MiXCR, one entry per CDR3 protein. The table lists 700,000 to 950,000 distinct CDR3 sequences, roughly 15% of them singletons, with under 6% in the top ten. This material consisted of PBMCs, mostly from graft donor cells, taken 360 days after TCRalphabeta/CD19-depleted stem cell transplant. These receptors came from a male patient younger than 18 who had a stem cell transplant for acute lymphoblastic leukemia, so the T cells may come from the graft donor. Each CDR3 is given with its conserved first and last residue. The order of the fields is V gene, clone size, D gene, J gene, CDR3 length, CDR3 DNA, CDR3 protein. A D gene is named only where the DNA matches it firmly. Rows may omit the clone size; those that give it use once, few, many or a size class.

>TRBV7-3|-|-|TRBJ2-5|13
TGTGCCAGCAGCACGGATTGGGAGGAGACCCAGTACTTC
CASSTDWEETQYF
>TRBV3-1|few|TRBD2|TRBJ2-1|15
TGTGCCAGCAGGTCGAGCGGGATGCTAGGCAATGAGCAGTTCTTC
CASRSSGMLGNEQFF
>TRBV12-3/TRBV12-4|few|TRBD2|TRBJ2-1|15
TGTGCCAGCAGTTTAGCTAGGACTAGCGGAGCTACGTCCTTCTTC
CASSLARTSGATSFF
>TRBV7-2|few|TRBD2|TRBJ2-3|19
TGTGCCAGCAGCTTATGGCCCGGCTTGGGACTAGCGGGGAGGGATACGCAGTATTTT
CASSLWPGLGLAGRDTQYF
>TRBV4-1|few|-|TRBJ1-1|15
TGCGCCAGCAGCCATCGGGACGGAGGGTCCACTGAAGCTTTCTTT
CASSHRDGGSTEAFF
>TRBV7-9|-|TRBD2|TRBJ2-1|11
TGTGCCAGCAGCTTAGGGACTAGCGGGATCTTC
CASSLGTSGIF
>TRBV5-1|few|-|TRBJ2-1|16
TGCGCCAGCAGCTGGGGAGGACAGGTCTCCTACAATGAGCAGTTCTTC
CASSWGGQVSYNEQFF
>TRBV5-1|many|-|TRBJ2-3|11
TGCGCCAGCAGCCGATCGGATACGCAGTATTTT
CASSRSDTQYF
>TRBV10-3|-|TRBD2|TRBJ2-5|12
TGTGCCGCGACTAGCGGGCAAGAGACCCAGTACTTC
CAATSGQETQYF
>TRBV12-3/TRBV12-4|-|TRBD1|TRBJ1-5|16
TGTGCCAGCACCGAGGGGGCGCGAAGTGGCAATCAGCCCCAGCATTTT
CASTEGARSGNQPQHF
>TRBV20-1|-|-|TRBJ2-3|14
TGCAGTGCTAGGACTCACATTAACACAGATACGCAGTATTTT
CSARTHINTDTQYF
>TRBV5-8|-|TRBD1|TRBJ2-7|15
TGTGCCAGCAGCTGGACCGGGACAGGGGGCAACGAGCAGTACTTC
CASSWTGTGGNEQYF
>TRBV10-3|-|TRBD1|TRBJ2-7|14
TGTGCCATCAGTGTCCGGACAGGGGGCTACGAGCAGTACTTC
CAISVRTGGYEQYF
>TRBV24-1|-|-|TRBJ2-5|15
TGTGCCACCAGTGATGCAGCGGAGGTCCAAGAGACCCAGTACTTC
CATSDAAEVQETQYF
>TRBV5-1|few|TRBD2|TRBJ2-7|17
TGCGCCAGCAGCCCGCTAGCGGGAGAGATTTTCTCCTACGAGCAGTACTTC
CASSPLAGEIFSYEQYF
>TRBV4-2|few|TRBD2|TRBJ2-1|22
TGTGCCAGCAGCCCCAGAGGTCTTAGCGGGAGGGCCTCGATATCGACGAACAATGAGCAGTTCTTC
CASSPRGLSGRASISTNNEQFF
>TRBV20-1|-|-|TRBJ2-5|15
TGCAGTGCTCTACCCCAAGAGTGGGCACAAGAGACCCAGTACTTC
CSALPQEWAQETQYF
>TRBV15|-|-|TRBJ2-7|16
TGTGCCACCAGCAGAGCCCCCGGGACTGGAGCCTACGAGCAGTACTTC
CATSRAPGTGAYEQYF
>TRBV6-1|-|TRBD1|TRBJ2-5|16
TGTGCCAGCAGTGAATGGGGCAGGGGGCGCGGGGAGACCCAGTACTTC
CASSEWGRGRGETQYF
>TRBV24-1|few|TRBD1|TRBJ2-3|17
TGTGCCACCAGTGACTACAGGGGTGAGGGTGTCTCAGATACGCAGTATTTT
CATSDYRGEGVSDTQYF
>TRBV7-9|-|-|TRBJ2-1|16
TGTGCCAGCAGCTCCGGGCCCACGGGGTCCTACAATGAGCAGTTCTTC
CASSSGPTGSYNEQFF
>TRBV29-1|many|TRBD2|TRBJ2-7|14
TGCAGCGTTGTTGCTAGCGGGAGAACCTACGAGCAGTACTTC
CSVVASGRTYEQYF
>TRBV7-2|few|-|TRBJ2-2|16
TGTGCCAGCAGCCACTACAGGGACCGGAACACCGGGGAGCTGTTTTTT
CASSHYRDRNTGELFF
>TRBV5-1|few|-|TRBJ2-1|17
TGCGCCAGCAACCGTAGACAGTTATCGTTGTCCTACAATGAGCAGTTCTTC
CASNRRQLSLSYNEQFF
>TRBV10-3|-|-|TRBJ2-7|13
TGTGCCATCTGTCTGGGAAGCTCCTACGAGCAGTACTTC
CAICLGSSYEQYF
>TRBV20-1|few|-|TRBJ2-7|13
TGCAGTGCCCAGCTGGGGGCCGCCTACGAGCAGTACTTC
CSAQLGAAYEQYF
>TRBV20-1|-|-|TRBJ2-7|13
TGCAGTGGTGTTGATTTAAGCTCCTACGAGCAGTACTTC
CSGVDLSSYEQYF
>TRBV7-2|few|-|TRBJ2-1|13
TGTGCCAGCAGCCCCCGGACTACCTCGGAAAAGTTCTTC
CASSPRTTSEKFF
>TRBV12-3/TRBV12-4|few|TRBD2|TRBJ2-5|16
TGTGCCAGCAGTCTAGTCCCTAGCGGGAGCAGGGAGACCCAGTACTTC
CASSLVPSGSRETQYF
>TRBV10-3|-|-|TRBJ2-7|15
TGTGCCATCAGTGAGGCGGGACAGACACCCTACGAGCAGTACTTC
CAISEAGQTPYEQYF
>TRBV4-1|-|TRBD1|TRBJ1-5|18
TGCGCCAGCAGCCAACAAAGAGGGACAGCCCCGGCAATTATGGCCCAGCATTTT
CASSQQRGTAPAIMAQHF
>TRBV20-1|-|-|TRBJ2-4|14
TGCAGTGCTAGGAGGAAGGGGCCGGGGAGCATTCAGTACTTC
CSARRKGPGSIQYF
>TRBV15|-|TRBD2|TRBJ2-5|15
TGTGCCACCAGCAGAACTAGCGGCTCACAAGAGACCCAGTACTTC
CATSRTSGSQETQYF
>TRBV9|many|TRBD1|TRBJ1-1|13
TGTGCCAGCAGCGGGGGACAGCTCACTGAAGCTTTCTTT
CASSGGQLTEAFF
>TRBV5-1|few|-|TRBJ2-5|15
TGCGCCAGCAGCCCTTACCGGTTGGAACAAGAGACCCAGTACTTC
CASSPYRLEQETQYF